The 22 T cell receptor beta chains reported below all come from one sample, sequenced in a study of blood T cell repertoires in COVID-19 (TCRdb year 2020). Library preparation employed the immunoSEQ multiplex PCR assay. Sourced from immuneACCESS, this table was stored by TCRdb with only in-frame sequences that have V and J called. A share of the clones is absent; for the studies checked, an unresolved V gene accounts for under half, and the remainder has no known explanation. For this sample the table gives more than 200,000 clones, of which 80% to 90% were detected only once. Of the sample, about 3.5% is held by the ten largest clones. The sample comprised PBMCs or T cells enriched from blood (not recorded which). Receptor source: a woman aged 25 to 39 who had been exposed to COVID-19.

The chain combines TRBV7-8 with TRBJ2-1; D is ambiguous. V dropped 3 bases and J dropped 5 bases, with 11 bases sitting between them. Germline V lookup: CDR1 SGHVS, CDR2 FQNEAQ. This CDR3 has 14 amino acids. CDR3 region: CASSFNSYHNEQFF. CDR3 DNA sequence: TGTGCCAGCAGCTTTAACTCCTACCACAATGAGCAGTTCTTC.

V and J are TRBV6-5 and TRBJ1-3; D is perhaps TRBD1 (5 bases). CDR3 length equals 13 residues. Trimming took off 6 bases at V and 7 bases at J, with 13 bases between the two ends. Germline V lookup: CDR1 MNHEY, CDR2 SVGAGI. CDR3 loop: CASSAGPRNTIYF. As DNA, the CDR3 is TGTGCCAGCAGCGCAGGGCCTCGGAACACCATATATTTT.

The gene calls are TRBV2 and TRBJ2-7, with a weak D call TRBD1 (5 bases). V lost 0 bases and J 2 bases, leaving 14 bases between the germline ends. The CDR3 is 16 residues long. Germline assignment: CDR1 SNHLY and CDR2 FYNNEI. The CDR3 sequence: CASSEASNRKAYEQYF. CDR3 nucleotides: TGTGCCAGCAGTGAAGCAAGTAACAGGAAAGCCTACGAGCAGTACTTC.

The genes are TRBV24-1 and TRBJ2-1; D ambiguous. This CDR3 region has 12 residues. V was clipped by 5 bases and J by 9 bases, with 10 bases between them. Germline-derived CDR1 and CDR2 are KGHDR and SFDVKD. The CDR3 loop is CATSAGPGEQFF. The CDR3 nucleotides read TGTGCCACCAGTGCGGGTCCGGGTGAGCAGTTCTTC.

This chain joins TRBV19 and TRBJ2-2; 10 bases line up with TRBD2. V lost 3 bases, J lost 2 bases, and 3 bases stayed unmatched. The CDR3 spans 16 residues. CDR1 and CDR2 (germline): LNHDA, SQIVND (reference sequence). For the CDR3, the DNA is TGTGCCAGTAGTATCTCTAGCGGGAGAAACACCGGGGAGCTGTTTTTT. Its translation: CASSISSGRNTGELFF.

The chain is built from TRBV11-3 and TRBJ2-3; D is possibly TRBD1 (7 bases). This CDR3 contains 14 residues. Looked up from germline, CDR1 is SGHNT and CDR2 is YENEEA. The V and J ends lost 3 bases and 6 bases respectively, with 13 bases between them. The CDR3 sequence: CASSFTGEADTQYF. The CDR3 DNA sequence: TGTGCCAGCAGCTTTACAGGGGAGGCGGATACGCAGTATTTT.

V usage is TRBV11-2 and J usage is TRBJ2-2; the D is unclear. Germline CDR1 SGHAT, CDR2 FQNNGV. Trimming took off 0 bases at V and 4 bases at J, with 3 bases between the two ends. The CDR3 has 13 residues. CDR3 loop: CASSLDLTGELFF. The DNA for the CDR3 is TGTGCCAGCAGCTTAGACCTCACCGGGGAGCTGTTTTTT.

This clone was seen more than once but under ten times. The rearrangement uses TRBV18 and TRBJ2-2; 7 bases align to TRBD1. This CDR3 comprises 14 residues. Looked up from germline, CDR1 is KGHSH and CDR2 is LQKENI. J was trimmed by 5 bases and V by 3 bases; bases with no gene match: 3. The CDR3 reads CASSPTGKTGELFF. The CDR3 coding sequence is TGTGCCAGCTCACCGACAGGGAAAACCGGGGAGCTGTTTTTT. The whole variable domain, remainder taken from reference TRBV18 and TRBJ2-2, is NAGVMQNPRHLVRRRGQEARLRCSPMKGHSHVYWYRQLPEEGLKFMVYLQKENIIDESGMPKERFSAEFPKEGPSILRIQQVVRGDSAAYFCASSPTGKTGELFFGEGSRLTVL.

The CDR3 region has the DNA TGTGCCAGCAGTGTAGGAGAGGGGGCGAGGGCCGGGGAGCTGTTTTTT. Translated: CASSVGEGARAGELFF. The V gene is TRBV6-1, the J gene TRBJ2-2, with 7 bases identical to TRBD1. Per the germline V gene, CDR1 is MNHNS and CDR2 is SASEGT. Losses at the gene ends were 4 bases for V and 6 bases for J; bases not matched to a gene: 11. CDR3 length: 16 residues.

This chain uses TRBV7-6 with TRBJ2-7; no firm D call. The CDR3 has 13 residues. V lost 8 bases and J lost 3, with 14 bases in between. Germline values: CDR1 SGHVS, CDR2 FNYEAQ. CDR3 sequence reads: CASSLRPSYEQYF. In nucleotides, the CDR3 is TGTGCCAGCTCCCTCCGCCCTAGCTACGAGCAGTACTTC.

About this clone: Other nucleotide sequences in the sample specify the same CDR3. The chain is built from TRBV7-3 and TRBJ2-7, with D possibly TRBD1 on 5 matching bases. The CDR3 runs 13 residues. CDR1 and CDR2 (germline): SGHTA, FQGTGA. V was trimmed by 2 bases and J by 3 bases, leaving 8 bases between them. The CDR3 DNA reads as TGTGCCAGCAGCTTAGGGGCCGGCTACGAGCAGTACTTC. This encodes CASSLGAGYEQYF. The full variable domain, completed using reference TRBV7-3 and TRBJ2-7, is GAGVSQTPSNKVTEKGKYVELRCDPISGHTALYWYRQSLGQGPEFLIYFQGTGAADDSGLPNDRFFAVRPEGSVSTLKIQRTERGDSAVYLCASSLGAGYEQYFGPGTRLTVT.

The chain links TRBV2 to TRBJ2-4; maybe TRBD1 (7 bases). Trimming stripped 3 bases from V and 9 bases from J, with 15 bases between. CDR1 and CDR2 (germline): SNHLY, FYNNEI. The CDR3 loop spans 14 amino acids. In DNA form, the CDR3 reads TGTGCCAGCAGTGAGCAGGGGGGTTTGAGCATTCAGTACTTC. Protein: CASSEQGGLSIQYF. The entire variable domain, with the rest obtained from reference TRBV2 and TRBJ2-4, is as follows: EPEVTQTPSHQVTQMGQEVILRCVPISNHLYFYWYRQILGQKVEFLVSFYNNEISEKSEIFDDQFSVERPDGSNFTLKIRSTKLEDSAMYFCASSEQGGLSIQYFGAGTRLSVL.

V usage is TRBV7-9 and J usage is TRBJ1-1; a weak D match, TRBD1 (5 bases). Germline CDR1 reads SEHNR; CDR2 reads FQNEAQ (reference sequence). This CDR3 is built from 13 residues. The V end was cut by 2 bases, the J end by 7 bases, with 11 bases between. CDR3 loop: CASSLLDRSEAFF. In nucleotides, the CDR3 is TGTGCCAGCAGCTTACTAGACAGAAGTGAAGCTTTCTTT.

The genes are TRBV10-3 and TRBJ1-2; D perhaps matches TRBD1 (5 bases). The CDR3 has 14 amino acids. V lost 4 bases and J lost 2, with 11 bases in between. In germline, CDR1 is ENHRY, CDR2 SYGVKD. The CDR3 reads CAISGKQGNYGYTF. The CDR3 nucleotides read TGTGCCATCAGTGGAAAGCAGGGAAACTATGGCTACACCTTC.

The rearrangement links TRBV15 to TRBJ1-6; 9 nucleotides line up with TRBD1. V lost 1 base to trimming and J lost 9 bases; unmatched junction nucleotides: 16. Per the germline V gene, CDR1 is LNHNV and CDR2 is YYDKDF (reference sequence). The CDR3 has 19 amino acids. CDR3 region: CATSRVFGTGLNGGSPLHF. CDR3 coding DNA: TGTGCCACCAGCAGAGTTTTTGGGACAGGGTTGAACGGGGGTTCACCCCTCCACTTT. Based on the CDR3 plus reference TRBV15 and TRBJ1-6, the full variable domain is DAMVIQNPRYQVTQFGKPVTLSCSQTLNHNVMYWYQQKSSQAPKLLFHYYDKDFNNEADTPDNFQSRRPNTSFCFLDIRSPGLGDTAMYLCATSRVFGTGLNGGSPLHFGNGTRLTVT.

This chain joins TRBV2 and TRBJ2-3, with 7 bases that match TRBD1. Germline CDR1 is SNHLY and CDR2 is FYNNEI. This CDR3 has 18 amino acids. V trimming: 5 bases; J trimming: 2 bases; junction bases outside the gene matches: 16. The CDR3 DNA is TGTGCCAGCAGTAAGTACCCCCCCCAGACAGGGAACACAGATACGCAGTATTTT. Its protein product is CASSKYPPQTGNTDTQYF.

The chain is built from TRBV10-3 and TRBJ1-6, with D unresolved. V lost 2 bases to trimming and J lost 8 bases, with 4 bases between them. The CDR3 spans 12 residues. Germline CDR1 reads ENHRY; CDR2 reads SYGVKD. DNA for the CDR3: TGTGCCATCAGTGAGGCGTATTCACCCCTCCACTTT. This encodes CAISEAYSPLHF.

The chain's CDR3 is CASSKTSGKNEQYF. CDR3 in DNA: TGTGCCAGCAGCAAGACTAGCGGGAAGAACGAGCAGTACTTC. This chain connects TRBV6-5 to TRBJ2-7, with 11 bases fitting TRBD2. This CDR3 comprises 14 residues. Trimming removed 6 bases from V and 5 bases from J; junction bases left unmatched: 6. Looked up from germline, CDR1 is MNHEY and CDR2 is SVGAGI.

This sequence joins TRBV20-1 and TRBJ1-1; D is unresolved. Germline CDR1 reads DFQATT; CDR2 reads SNEGSKA (reference sequence). Trimming removed 7 bases at V and 8 bases at J, with 14 bases between. This CDR3 has 11 amino acids. The CDR3, as DNA: TGCAGTGTAGCCAGCGGGCTGGAAGCTTTCTTT. It translates to CSVASGLEAFF.

V is TRBV6-4 and J is TRBJ1-5; D might be TRBD1 (5 bases). The CDR3 runs 14 residues. With 5 bases removed from V and 4 bases from J, the gap between germline ends came to 12 bases. Germline V lookup: CDR1 MRHNA, CDR2 SNTAGT. CDR3 nucleotides: TGTGCCAGCAGTCGAGACAGAAAGAATCAGCCCCAGCATTTT. It translates to CASSRDRKNQPQHF.

The rearrangement joins TRBV12-3 or TRBV12-4 to TRBJ2-2; TRBD1 matches at 8 bases. J was trimmed by 6 bases and V by 5 bases; bases with no gene match: 2. The CDR3 extends over 13 amino acids. This CDR3 reads CASSRTGPGELFF. In nucleotides, the CDR3 is TGTGCCAGCAGTCGGACAGGGCCCGGGGAGCTGTTTTTT.

The CDR3 DNA reads TGTGCCAGCAGCCCGCGACTAGCGGGTAAGTACGAGCAGTACTTC. It translates to CASSPRLAGKYEQYF. J is TRBJ2-7 and V is TRBV2; 10 nucleotides align to TRBD2. The CDR3 loop spans 15 amino acids. After removal of 6 bases from V and 4 bases from J, the junction contained 9 bases not matched to a gene. The V gene's germline CDR1 is SNHLY and CDR2 FYNNEI. The full variable domain, completed using reference TRBV2 and TRBJ2-7, is EPEVTQTPSHQVTQMGQEVILRCVPISNHLYFYWYRQILGQKVEFLVSFYNNEISEKSEIFDDQFSVERPDGSNFTLKIRSTKLEDSAMYFCASSPRLAGKYEQYFGPGTRLTVT.